This is a list of T cell receptor beta chains from one sample in a study of T cells in Graves' hyperthyroidism and ophthalmopathy. TCRdb ran MiXCR on the multiplex PCR reads and lists one entry per CDR3 protein. Found here are roughly 380,000 distinct CDR3 sequences, around 18% of them singletons; the top ten hold 15% to 18%. Material: blood. Source of these receptors: a woman in her forties with Graves' ophthalmopathy. Both conserved end residues are part of each CDR3. Fields, in order: clone size, J gene, V gene, D gene, CDR3 protein, CDR3 DNA. A D gene is named only where the DNA matches it firmly. The size of a clone is reported for some rows only, either as once, few or many, or as a class for expanded clones.

size: NA
J: TRBJ1-1
V: TRBV29-1
D: NA
CDR3: CSVGGGRGTEAFF
DNA: TGCAGCGTCGGGGGGGGTCGGGGCACTGAAGCTTTCTTT

size: NA
J: TRBJ2-2
V: TRBV4-3
D: TRBD1
CDR3: CASSQGQGAGELFF
DNA: TGCGCCAGCAGCCAAGGACAGGGGGCCGGGGAGCTGTTTTTT

size: NA
J: TRBJ1-1
V: TRBV28
D: NA
CDR3: CASRLGADDTEAFF
DNA: TGTGCCAGCAGGCTGGGGGCAGATGACACTGAAGCTTTCTTT

size: many
J: TRBJ1-1
V: TRBV12-3/TRBV12-4
D: NA
CDR3: CASSPRVNTEAFF
DNA: TGTGCCAGCAGCCCAAGGGTGAACACTGAAGCTTTCTTT

size: many
J: TRBJ2-7
V: TRBV7-8
D: TRBD1
CDR3: CASSFGTENGQYF
DNA: TGTGCCAGCAGCTTCGGGACAGAAAACGGGCAGTACTTC

size: many
J: TRBJ1-6
V: TRBV7-2
D: TRBD1
CDR3: CASSLRQGMHSPLHF
DNA: TGTGCCAGCAGCTTGCGACAGGGAATGCATTCACCCCTCCACTTT

size: NA
J: TRBJ2-7
V: TRBV12-3/TRBV12-4
D: NA
CDR3: CASTHGAAYEQYF
DNA: TGTGCCAGCACCCACGGGGCAGCCTACGAGCAGTACTTC

size: NA
J: TRBJ2-7
V: TRBV5-1
D: NA
CDR3: CASILTSEQYF
DNA: TGCGCCAGCATCTTGACTAGCGAGCAGTACTTC

size: many
J: TRBJ2-5
V: TRBV13
D: TRBD2
CDR3: CASSSPAGGTQYF
DNA: TGTGCCAGCAGCTCCCCAGCGGGAGGGACCCAGTACTTC

size: many
J: TRBJ1-3
V: TRBV6-5
D: NA
CDR3: CATMVAGNTIYF
DNA: TGTGCCACCATGGTAGCGGGAAACACCATATATTTT

size: NA
J: TRBJ1-1
V: TRBV6-1
D: NA
CDR3: CASSESPVDVNTEAFF
DNA: TGTGCCAGCAGTGAATCCCCCGTGGACGTGAACACTGAAGCTTTCTTT

size: many
J: TRBJ2-7
V: TRBV7-2
D: NA
CDR3: CASSSVAGFDEQYF
DNA: TGTGCCAGCAGCTCTGTTGCGGGTTTCGACGAGCAGTACTTC

size: NA
J: TRBJ2-2
V: TRBV19
D: NA
CDR3: CASKEGRDTGELFF
DNA: TGTGCCAGTAAGGAGGGGCGCGACACCGGGGAGCTGTTTTTT

size: many
J: TRBJ1-3
V: TRBV6-1
D: NA
CDR3: CASSEVLRGNTIYF
DNA: TGTGCCAGCAGTGAAGTTCTCCGGGGAAACACCATATATTTT

size: many
J: TRBJ1-1
V: TRBV5-1
D: TRBD1
CDR3: CASSLRDSREAFF
DNA: TGCGCCAGCAGCTTAAGGGACAGCCGAGAAGCTTTCTTT

size: NA
J: TRBJ2-7
V: TRBV20-1
D: NA
CDR3: CSAPLGAGAPGEQYF
DNA: TGCAGTGCTCCCCTTGGTGCGGGGGCACCGGGGGAGCAGTACTTC

size: once
J: TRBJ1-1
V: TRBV7-8
D: TRBD1
CDR3: CASSLGGQGAEAFF
DNA: TGTGCCAGCAGCTTAGGGGGACAGGGGGCTGAAGCTTTCTTT